This TCR beta chain was profiled in a study of blood T cell repertoires in COVID-19. Study information: The study drew acute and convalescent COVID-19 samples from the United States, Italy and Spain. The analysed material was cDNA or gDNA that came from T cells, B-cell-depleted T cells, or PBMCs.

This CDR3 comprises 18 residues. V lost 6 bases to trimming and J lost 4 bases; unmatched junction nucleotides: 15. CDR1 is LNHNV, CDR2 YYDKDF, per germline (reference sequence). The assay was immunoSEQ multiplex PCR, and TCRdb's table has in-frame clones only and misses some. The sample contains a few hundred thousand clones, approximately 91% of which appear only once. The TCR originated in a woman aged 40 to 49 who had recovered from COVID-19. Sequenced: peripheral blood. The V call is TRBV15, the J call TRBJ2-3, with 11 nucleotides matching TRBD1. The CDR3 loop is CATSKGGVDRGRADTQYF. The CDR3 bases are TGTGCCACCAGTAAAGGCGGGGTGGACAGGGGGCGGGCAGATACGCAGTATTTT.